This entry describes one TCR beta chain. The antigen is unknown. Other DNA sequences from this sample encode an identical CDR3 as well. The data originate from a study of T cell clonotyping in hematopoietic cell transplantation. Study observations and caveats: Cells were unsorted, so CD4 and CD8 contributions were not separated. At the given depth, recipient repertoires were over 97% de novo clonotypes. Pathologically expanded recipient clonotypes increased progressively from day 30 to day 180 as diversity fell.

Deletions cut 1 base from V and 1 base from J, with 3 bases between. CDR3 size: 12 residues. Germline CDR1 reads SGHDT; CDR2 reads YYEEEE. TCRdb's copy holds only in-frame clones and misses some; the assay was immunoSEQ multiplex PCR. Of some 13,000 clones listed, roughly 92% were seen once; the top ten hold approximately 7.8%. The chain joins TRBV5-6 to TRBJ2-7; D not certain. This clonotype was sampled from a female patient in her 50s who had an allogeneic stem cell transplant from an unrelated donor, so the T cells may come from the graft donor. Some clones in this sample may be carry-over from other donors' samples. The sample here was PBMCs, taken 100 days after allogeneic stem cell transplant. CDR3 sequence: CASSLSSYEQYF. Written as DNA, the CDR3 is TGTGCCAGCAGCTTGTCTTCCTACGAGCAGTACTTC.